In this sample, the clone carrying this T cell receptor beta chain turned up a few times. Its target is not known. The record originates from a study of cytomegalovirus exposure and HLA in healthy donors. The donors (healthy individuals) were bone marrow donors. Amplification used 60 Vbeta primers and 13 Jbeta primers. Methods used by the authors: In a later analysis, the count reached some 73 million unique TCR beta chains, with 10 million to 14 million shared. Profiling relied on immunoSEQ multiplex PCR, and the TCRdb table lists in-frame clones only, not all of them. V, J and clone size are those of that table, while D and trimming were read from the DNA. This table has over 70,000 clones, around 80% appearing once. Study-wide results and limits: Common viral pathogens seemed, in a later analysis, to connect with several of the most significant clusters. In a later analysis, V- and J-gene trimming of beta chains associated with a DCLRE1C missense variant, replicated independently.

The CDR3 sequence is 16 residues long. Germline V gene sequence: CDR1 SGHTA, CDR2 FQGNSA. V was pared by 1 base and J by 8 bases, with 8 bases of the junction left unmatched. This chain links TRBV7-2 with TRBJ2-4; 10 bases are a match to TRBD2. The origin of this receptor is a man over 45 in good health and CMV-seropositive. Specimen: PBMCs. This CDR3 is CASSLGTSGEGDIQYF. The DNA of the CDR3 is TGTGCCAGCAGCTTAGGGACTAGCGGCGAGGGGGACATTCAGTACTTC.